The TCR beta chain described here comes from a study of T cells in tumors and immune-related adverse events. Per germline, CDR1 SGHRS and CDR2 YFSETQ. The CDR3 is 14 residues long. V lost 4 bases, J lost 3 bases, and 4 bases stayed unmatched. Sequencing used immunoSEQ multiplex PCR; TCRdb keeps in-frame clones, though not all of them. This table holds 2,000 to 2,500 clones, 83% found once. This sequence was found in a female donor with metastatic renal cell carcinoma. The source material was tumor tissue, sampled from a patient treated with anti-PD-1 therapy. The V and J genes are TRBV5-1 and TRBJ2-7, with 10 nucleotides matching TRBD1. The CDR3 nucleotides are TGCGCCAGCAGCATAGGACAGGGGGGCTACGAGCAGTACTTC. Its protein is CASSIGQGGYEQYF.